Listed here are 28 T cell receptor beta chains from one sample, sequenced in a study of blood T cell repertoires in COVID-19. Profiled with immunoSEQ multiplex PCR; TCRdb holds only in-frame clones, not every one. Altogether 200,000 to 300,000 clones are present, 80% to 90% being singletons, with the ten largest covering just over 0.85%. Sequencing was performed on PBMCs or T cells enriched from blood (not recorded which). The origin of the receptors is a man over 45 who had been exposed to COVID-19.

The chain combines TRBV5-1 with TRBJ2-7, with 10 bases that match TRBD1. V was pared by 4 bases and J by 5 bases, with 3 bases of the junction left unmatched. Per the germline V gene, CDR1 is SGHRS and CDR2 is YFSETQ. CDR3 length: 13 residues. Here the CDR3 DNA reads TGCGCCAGCAGCGACGGGACAGGGGACGAGCAGTACTTC. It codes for CASSDGTGDEQYF.

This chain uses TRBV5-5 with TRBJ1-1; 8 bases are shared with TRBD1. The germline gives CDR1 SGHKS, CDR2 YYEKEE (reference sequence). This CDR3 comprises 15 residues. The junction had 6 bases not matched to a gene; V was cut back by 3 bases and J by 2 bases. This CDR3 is CASSWPDRANTEAFF. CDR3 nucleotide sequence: TGTGCCAGCAGCTGGCCGGACAGGGCTAACACTGAAGCTTTCTTT.

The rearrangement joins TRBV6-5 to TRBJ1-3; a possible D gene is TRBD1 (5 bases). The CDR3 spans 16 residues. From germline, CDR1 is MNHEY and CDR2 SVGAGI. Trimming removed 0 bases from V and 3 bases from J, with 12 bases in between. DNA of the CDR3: TGTGCCAGCAGTTACTCTGGGCAGGGCCGTGGAAACACCATATATTTT. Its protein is CASSYSGQGRGNTIYF.

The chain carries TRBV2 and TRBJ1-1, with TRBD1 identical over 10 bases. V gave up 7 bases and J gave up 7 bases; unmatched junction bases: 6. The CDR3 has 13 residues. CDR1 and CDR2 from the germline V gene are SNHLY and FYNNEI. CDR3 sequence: CASIRDRGREAFF. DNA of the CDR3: TGTGCCAGCATCCGGGACAGGGGACGTGAAGCTTTCTTT. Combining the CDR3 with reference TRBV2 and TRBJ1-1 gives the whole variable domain EPEVTQTPSHQVTQMGQEVILRCVPISNHLYFYWYRQILGQKVEFLVSFYNNEISEKSEIFDDQFSVERPDGSNFTLKIRSTKLEDSAMYFCASIRDRGREAFFGQGTRLTVV.

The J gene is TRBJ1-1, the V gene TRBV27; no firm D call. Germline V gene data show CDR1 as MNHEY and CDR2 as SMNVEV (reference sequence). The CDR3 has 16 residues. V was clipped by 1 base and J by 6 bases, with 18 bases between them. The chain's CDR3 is CASSLLIHLNSAEAFF. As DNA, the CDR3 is TGTGCCAGCAGTTTATTAATACACCTAAACAGTGCTGAAGCTTTCTTT.

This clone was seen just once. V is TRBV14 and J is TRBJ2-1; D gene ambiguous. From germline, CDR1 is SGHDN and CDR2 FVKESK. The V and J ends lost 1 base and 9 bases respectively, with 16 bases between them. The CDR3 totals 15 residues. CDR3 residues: CASSQALAYSGEQFF. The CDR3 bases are TGTGCCAGCAGCCAAGCTTTAGCCTACTCGGGTGAGCAGTTCTTC.

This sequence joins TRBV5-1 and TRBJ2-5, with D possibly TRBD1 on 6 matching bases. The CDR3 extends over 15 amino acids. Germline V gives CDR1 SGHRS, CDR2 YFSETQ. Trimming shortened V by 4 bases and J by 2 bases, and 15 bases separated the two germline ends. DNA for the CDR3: TGCGCCAGCAGCGCCTGGGATGACAGGCAAGAGACCCAGTACTTC. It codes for CASSAWDDRQETQYF.

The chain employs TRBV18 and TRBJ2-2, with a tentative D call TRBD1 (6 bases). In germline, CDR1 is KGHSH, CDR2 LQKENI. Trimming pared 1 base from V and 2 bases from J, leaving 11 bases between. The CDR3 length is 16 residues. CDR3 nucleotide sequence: TGTGCCAGCTCACCACGGACAGAATTTAACACCGGGGAGCTGTTTTTT. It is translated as CASSPRTEFNTGELFF.

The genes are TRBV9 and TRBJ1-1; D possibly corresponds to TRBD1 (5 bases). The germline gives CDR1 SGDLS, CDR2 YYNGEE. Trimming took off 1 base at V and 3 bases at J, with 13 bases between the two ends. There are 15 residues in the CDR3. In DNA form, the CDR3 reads TGTGCCAGCAGCGTATCAGCCGGGGGAGACACTGAAGCTTTCTTT. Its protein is CASSVSAGGDTEAFF. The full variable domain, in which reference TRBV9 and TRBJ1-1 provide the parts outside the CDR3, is DSGVTQTPKHLITATGQRVTLRCSPRSGDLSVYWYQQSLDQGLQFLIQYYNGEERAKGNILERFSAQQFPDLHSELNLSSLELGDSALYFCASSVSAGGDTEAFFGQGTRLTVV.

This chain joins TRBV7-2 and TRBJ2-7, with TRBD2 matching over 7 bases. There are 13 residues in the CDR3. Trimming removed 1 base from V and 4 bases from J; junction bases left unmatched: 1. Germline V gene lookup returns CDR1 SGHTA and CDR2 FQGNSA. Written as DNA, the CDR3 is TGTGCCAGCAGCTTAGGGGGAGGGTACGAGCAGTACTTC. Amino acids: CASSLGGGYEQYF.

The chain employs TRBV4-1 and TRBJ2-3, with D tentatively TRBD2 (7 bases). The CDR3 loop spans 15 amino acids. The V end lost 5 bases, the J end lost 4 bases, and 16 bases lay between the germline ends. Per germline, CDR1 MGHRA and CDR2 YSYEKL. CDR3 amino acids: CASSTSRGPADTQYF. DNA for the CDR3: TGCGCCAGCAGCACCTCGCGGGGGCCCGCAGATACGCAGTATTTT.

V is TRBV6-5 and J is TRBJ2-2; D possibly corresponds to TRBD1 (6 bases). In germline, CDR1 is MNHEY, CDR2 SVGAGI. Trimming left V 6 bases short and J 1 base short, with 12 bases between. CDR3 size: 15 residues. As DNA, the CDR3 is TGTGCCAGCAGCTCCGGACAGCAGAACACCGGGGAGCTGTTTTTT. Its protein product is CASSSGQQNTGELFF.

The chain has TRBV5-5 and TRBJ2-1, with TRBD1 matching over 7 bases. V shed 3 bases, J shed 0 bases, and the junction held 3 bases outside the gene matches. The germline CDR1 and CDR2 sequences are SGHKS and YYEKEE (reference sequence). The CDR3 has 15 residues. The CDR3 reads CASSSRTGSYNEQFF. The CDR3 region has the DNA TGTGCCAGCAGCTCGAGGACAGGCTCCTACAATGAGCAGTTCTTC. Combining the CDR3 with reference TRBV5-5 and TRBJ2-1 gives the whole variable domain DAGVTQSPTHLIKTRGQQVTLRCSPISGHKSVSWYQQVLGQGPQFIFQYYEKEERGRGNFPDRFSARQFPNYSSELNVNALLLGDSALYLCASSSRTGSYNEQFFGPGTRLTVL.

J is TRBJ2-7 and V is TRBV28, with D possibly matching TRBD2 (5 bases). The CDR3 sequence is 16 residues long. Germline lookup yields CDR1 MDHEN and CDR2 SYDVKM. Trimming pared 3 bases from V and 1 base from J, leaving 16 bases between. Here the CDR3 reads CASSLRAHGPSYEQYV. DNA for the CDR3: TGTGCCAGCAGTTTGAGGGCACACGGTCCTTCCTACGAGCAGTACGTC.

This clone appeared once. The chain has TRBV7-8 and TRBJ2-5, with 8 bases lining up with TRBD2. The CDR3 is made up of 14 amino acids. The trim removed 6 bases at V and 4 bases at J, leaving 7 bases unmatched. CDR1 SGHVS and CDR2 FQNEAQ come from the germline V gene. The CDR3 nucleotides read TGTGCCAGCAGACGCGGGGGGACGGGAGAGACCCAGTACTTC. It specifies CASRRGGTGETQYF.

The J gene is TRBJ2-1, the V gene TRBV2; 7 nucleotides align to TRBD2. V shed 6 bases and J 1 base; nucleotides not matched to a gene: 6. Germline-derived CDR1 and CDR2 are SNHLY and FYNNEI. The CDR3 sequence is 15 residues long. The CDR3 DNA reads TGTGCCAGCAGCCTAGCGGCGAAATCCTACAATGAGCAGTTCTTC. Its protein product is CASSLAAKSYNEQFF.

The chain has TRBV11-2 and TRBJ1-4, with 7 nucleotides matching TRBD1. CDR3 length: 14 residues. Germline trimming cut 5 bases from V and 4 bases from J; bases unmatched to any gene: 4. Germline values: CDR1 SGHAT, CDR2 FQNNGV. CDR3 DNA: TGTGCCAGCAGCCAGACAGGGAGTAATGAAAAACTGTTTTTT. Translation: CASSQTGSNEKLFF. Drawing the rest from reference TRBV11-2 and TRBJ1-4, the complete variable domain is EAGVAQSPRYKIIEKRQSVAFWCNPISGHATLYWYQQILGQGPKLLIQFQNNGVVDDSQLPKDRFSAERLKGVDSTLKIQPAKLEDSAVYLCASSQTGSNEKLFFGSGTQLSVL.

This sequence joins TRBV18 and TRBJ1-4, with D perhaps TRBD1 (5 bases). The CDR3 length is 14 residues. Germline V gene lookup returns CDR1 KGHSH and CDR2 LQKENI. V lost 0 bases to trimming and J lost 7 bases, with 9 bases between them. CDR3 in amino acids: CASSPPGGIEKLFF. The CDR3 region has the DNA TGTGCCAGCTCACCACCGGGGGGGATTGAAAAACTGTTTTTT. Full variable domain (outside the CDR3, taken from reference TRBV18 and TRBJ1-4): NAGVMQNPRHLVRRRGQEARLRCSPMKGHSHVYWYRQLPEEGLKFMVYLQKENIIDESGMPKERFSAEFPKEGPSILRIQQVVRGDSAAYFCASSPPGGIEKLFFGSGTQLSVL.

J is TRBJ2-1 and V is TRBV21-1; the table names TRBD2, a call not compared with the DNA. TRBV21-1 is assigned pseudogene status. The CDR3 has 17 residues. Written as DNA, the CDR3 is TGTGCCAGCAGCAACACCCGACTAGCGGGAGCTGGCAATGAGCAGTTCTTC. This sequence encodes CASSNTRLAGAGNEQFF.

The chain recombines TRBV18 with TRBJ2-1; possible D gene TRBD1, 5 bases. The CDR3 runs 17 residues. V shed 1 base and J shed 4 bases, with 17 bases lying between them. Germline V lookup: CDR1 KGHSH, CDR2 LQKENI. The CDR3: CASSPLGQVIRYNEQFF. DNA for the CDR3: TGTGCCAGCTCACCACTGGGGCAGGTGATTCGGTACAATGAGCAGTTCTTC.

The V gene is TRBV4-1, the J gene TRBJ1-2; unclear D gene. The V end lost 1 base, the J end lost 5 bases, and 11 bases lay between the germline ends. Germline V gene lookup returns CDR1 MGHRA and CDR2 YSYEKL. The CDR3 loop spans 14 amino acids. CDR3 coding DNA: TGCGCCAGCAGCCAAGGTGGTCCGGTTTATGGCTACACCTTC. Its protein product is CASSQGGPVYGYTF.

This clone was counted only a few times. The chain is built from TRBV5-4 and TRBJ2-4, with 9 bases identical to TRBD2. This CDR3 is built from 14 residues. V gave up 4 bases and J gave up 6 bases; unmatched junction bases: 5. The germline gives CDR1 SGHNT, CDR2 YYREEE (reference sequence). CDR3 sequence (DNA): TGTGCCAGCAGCGCTAGCGGGGCGGGAAACATTCAGTACTTC. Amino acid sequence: CASSASGAGNIQYF.

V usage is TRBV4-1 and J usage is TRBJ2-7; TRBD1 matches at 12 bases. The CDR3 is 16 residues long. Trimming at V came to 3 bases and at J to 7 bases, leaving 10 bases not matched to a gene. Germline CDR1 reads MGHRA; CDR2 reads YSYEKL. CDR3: CASSHPPGQGASEQYF. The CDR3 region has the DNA TGCGCCAGCAGCCATCCCCCGGGACAGGGGGCGTCGGAGCAGTACTTC.

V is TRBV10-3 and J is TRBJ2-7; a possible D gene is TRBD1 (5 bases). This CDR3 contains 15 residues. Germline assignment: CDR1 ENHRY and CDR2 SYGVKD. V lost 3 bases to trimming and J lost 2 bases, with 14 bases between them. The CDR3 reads CAISEGVDGTYEQYV. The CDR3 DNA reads TGTGCCATCAGTGAAGGGGTCGACGGAACCTACGAGCAGTACGTC.

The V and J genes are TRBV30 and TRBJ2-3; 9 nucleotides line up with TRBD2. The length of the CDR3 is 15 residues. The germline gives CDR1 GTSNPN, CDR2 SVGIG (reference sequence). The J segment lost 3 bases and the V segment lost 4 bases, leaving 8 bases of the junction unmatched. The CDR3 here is CAWTLTSGRTDTQYF. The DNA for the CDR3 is TGTGCCTGGACCCTGACTAGCGGTCGGACAGATACGCAGTATTTT.

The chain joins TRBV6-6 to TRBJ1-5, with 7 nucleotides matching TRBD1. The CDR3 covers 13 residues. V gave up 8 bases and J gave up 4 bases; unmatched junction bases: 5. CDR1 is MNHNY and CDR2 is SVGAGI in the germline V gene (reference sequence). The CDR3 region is CASATGLNQPQHF. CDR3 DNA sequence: TGTGCCAGCGCGACAGGGCTAAATCAGCCCCAGCATTTT.

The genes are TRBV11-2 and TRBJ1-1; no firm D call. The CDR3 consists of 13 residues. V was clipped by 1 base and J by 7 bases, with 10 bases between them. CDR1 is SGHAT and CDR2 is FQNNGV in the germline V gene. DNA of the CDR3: TGTGCCAGCAGCTTAGGCCCCGGCGGTGAAGCTTTCTTT. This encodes CASSLGPGGEAFF.

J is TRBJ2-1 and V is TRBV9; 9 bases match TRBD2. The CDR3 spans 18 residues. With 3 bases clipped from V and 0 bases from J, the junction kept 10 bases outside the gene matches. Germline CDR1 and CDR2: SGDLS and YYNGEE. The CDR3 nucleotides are TGTGCCAGCAGCGCCCAACCCCGAGCGGGAGGCTCCTACAATGAGCAGTTCTTC. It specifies CASSAQPRAGGSYNEQFF.